Presented here are 16 T cell receptor beta chains from one specimen sequenced in a study of PD-L1 blockade in urothelial cancer. Some clones are missing from TCRdb's copy, which holds only in-frame ones; the method was immunoSEQ multiplex PCR. This table has about 52,000 clones, approximately 87% appearing once. Here the sequenced sample was PBMCs, taken around atezolizumab (anti-PD-L1) treatment. The receptors derive from a man in his forties with urothelial cancer.

The table lists this clone with a count of one. The chain has TRBV27 and TRBJ1-1; D gene uncertain. CDR3 length: 11 residues. Germline V gene data show CDR1 as MNHEY and CDR2 as SMNVEV (reference sequence). The V gene lost 4 bases and the J gene lost 7 bases, with 7 bases spanning the gap. CDR3 region: CASSSGLEAFF. In DNA form, the CDR3 reads TGTGCCAGCAGTTCCGGACTTGAAGCTTTCTTT.

The genes are TRBV10-1 and TRBJ2-1, with D perhaps matching TRBD2 (6 bases). V was trimmed by 5 bases and J by 10 bases, leaving 12 bases between them. Germline assignment: CDR1 WNHNN and CDR2 SYGVQD (reference sequence). There are 12 residues in the CDR3. The CDR3 is CASSRSAGEQFF. The CDR3 DNA reads as TGCGCCAGCAGTCGGTCCGCGGGGGAGCAGTTCTTC.

The V and J genes are TRBV5-6 and TRBJ2-5; TRBD2 might be the D (6 bases). The V and J ends lost 3 bases and 2 bases respectively, with 14 bases between them. The CDR3 runs to 15 residues. Germline V lookup: CDR1 SGHDT, CDR2 YYEEEE. For the CDR3, the DNA is TGTGCCAGCAGCTCCGAAGCGGGTCTACAAGAGACCCAGTACTTC. Translating it yields CASSSEAGLQETQYF.

This chain connects TRBV9 to TRBJ2-1; TRBD1 is a possible D gene (6 bases). V lost 4 bases and J 9 bases, leaving 20 bases between the germline ends. Germline CDR1 reads SGDLS; CDR2 reads YYNGEE. CDR3 length equals 15 residues. This chain's CDR3 is CASSFRTESPGEQFF. CDR3 nucleotides: TGTGCCAGCAGCTTCCGGACAGAATCACCGGGTGAGCAGTTCTTC.

The CDR3 region has the DNA TGTGCCAGTAGTAACCAGGCTAATCAGCCCCAGCATTTT. Its protein product is CASSNQANQPQHF. The chain has TRBV19 and TRBJ1-5; D uncertain. Germline CDR1 LNHDA, CDR2 SQIVND (reference sequence). The CDR3 covers 13 residues. The germline V and J ends were trimmed by 4 bases and 4 bases, with 8 bases remaining between them.

This clone was seen once. V is TRBV2 and J is TRBJ2-1; TRBD2 aligns across 13 bases. This CDR3 is built from 15 residues. V lost 6 bases and J lost 8; bases outside the gene matches: 7. Germline CDR1 reads SNHLY; CDR2 reads FYNNEI. CDR3 DNA: TGTGCCAGCAGCGGACTAGCGGGAGTCCTGGATGAGCAGTTCTTC. Translated, it gives CASSGLAGVLDEQFF.

The chain employs TRBV11-2 and TRBJ2-6; D possibly corresponds to TRBD2 (5 bases). CDR1 is SGHAT, CDR2 FQNNGV, per germline. Trimming removed 0 bases from V and 4 bases from J, with 22 bases in between. The CDR3 loop spans 20 amino acids. CDR3 loop: CASSLDYNGELFRGANVLTF. CDR3 DNA: TGTGCCAGCAGCTTAGACTACAACGGGGAGCTATTCAGAGGGGCCAACGTCCTGACTTTC.

The rearrangement joins TRBV27 to TRBJ2-1; 8 bases are shared with TRBD1. V was pared by 6 bases and J by 8 bases, with 3 bases of the junction left unmatched. Germline V lookup: CDR1 MNHEY, CDR2 SMNVEV (reference sequence). The CDR3 contains 12 residues. The CDR3 reads CASSSTGDEQFF. For the CDR3, the DNA is TGTGCCAGCAGCTCGACAGGGGATGAGCAGTTCTTC.

CDR3 DNA: TGCGCCAGCAGCTTGGAAGTTAGAACTCAGGGATCCCTCTATGGCTACACCTTC. Translating it yields CASSLEVRTQGSLYGYTF. The chain employs TRBV5-1 and TRBJ1-2, with D possibly matching TRBD1 (5 bases). This CDR3 spans 18 amino acids. Trimming pared 0 bases from V and 4 bases from J, leaving 22 bases between. Germline V CDR1 and CDR2: SGHRS, YFSETQ.

The V and J genes are TRBV9 and TRBJ2-2, with 7 bases that match TRBD2. V lost 2 bases, J lost 5 bases, and 6 bases stayed unmatched. The germline V gene has CDR1 SGDLS and CDR2 YYNGEE. This CDR3 region has 15 residues. This chain's CDR3 is CASSVREGRTGELFF. CDR3 DNA: TGTGCCAGCAGCGTGAGGGAGGGCCGTACCGGGGAGCTGTTTTTT.

The chain is built from TRBV29-1 and TRBJ2-3, with TRBD1 matching over 9 bases. The ends lost 8 bases at V and 3 bases at J; junction bases unmatched: 9. Germline CDR1 reads SQVTM; CDR2 reads ANQGSEA. The CDR3 is 14 residues long. The CDR3 loop reads CSYNDRGGTDTQYF. The CDR3 DNA follows: TGCAGCTACAATGACAGGGGGGGAACAGATACGCAGTATTTT.

This clone was recorded a few times. The chain joins TRBV28 to TRBJ1-5, with 7 bases matching TRBD1. The CDR3 is 15 amino acids. CDR1 and CDR2 (germline): MDHEN, SYDVKM. The trim removed 8 bases at V and 5 bases at J, leaving 12 bases unmatched. The CDR3 DNA reads TGTGCCAGCTCCTCGGGGGGGACAGATCATCAGCCCCAGCATTTT. This gives the protein CASSSGGTDHQPQHF.

J is TRBJ2-7 and V is TRBV18; possible D gene TRBD1, 6 bases. The CDR3 totals 13 residues. Germline CDR1 KGHSH, CDR2 LQKENI. V was trimmed by 0 bases and J by 6 bases, leaving 9 bases between them. CDR3 sequence: CASSPPSGVEQYF. The CDR3 DNA reads as TGTGCCAGCTCACCACCATCAGGGGTCGAGCAGTACTTC.

V and J are TRBV4-1 and TRBJ1-2; no reliable D call. The CDR3 extends over 15 amino acids. V shed 1 base and J shed 3 bases, with 12 bases lying between them. CDR1 MGHRA and CDR2 YSYEKL come from the germline V gene. The CDR3 sequence: CASSQGGLAYYGYTF. In DNA form, the CDR3 reads TGCGCCAGCAGCCAAGGTGGGCTCGCCTACTATGGCTACACCTTC.

This clone has only a few counts. The V gene is TRBV29-1, the J gene TRBJ2-2; 9 bases agree with TRBD1. The V segment lost 4 bases and the J segment 4 bases; nucleotides outside the gene matches: 4. This CDR3 has 14 amino acids. Looked up from germline, CDR1 is SQVTM and CDR2 is ANQGSEA. This CDR3 reads CSVGNRGRTGELFF. Here the CDR3 DNA reads TGCAGCGTTGGGAACAGGGGGCGCACCGGGGAGCTGTTTTTT.

The V gene is TRBV28, the J gene TRBJ2-7; 9 nucleotides line up with TRBD1. After removal of 6 bases from V and 6 bases from J, the junction contained 6 bases not matched to a gene. Germline V CDR1 and CDR2: MDHEN, SYDVKM. CDR3 size: 13 residues. Here the CDR3 reads CASRSGTGREQYF. As DNA, the CDR3 is TGTGCCAGCAGGTCCGGGACAGGGCGCGAGCAGTACTTC.